Listed here are 8 T cell receptor beta chains from one sample, sequenced in a study of blood T cell repertoires in COVID-19. Clones were sequenced by immunoSEQ multiplex PCR, and TCRdb holds only the in-frame ones, with some missing. The sample carries around 200,000 clones, 80% to 90% recorded once. The sequenced sample was peripheral blood. Receptors originate from a woman over 75 with acute or convalescent COVID-19.

The rearrangement uses TRBV30 and TRBJ1-4, with TRBD1 matching over 10 bases. This CDR3 comprises 14 residues. Germline V gene sequence: CDR1 GTSNPN, CDR2 SVGIG (reference sequence). V lost 5 bases, J lost 7 bases, and 7 bases stayed unmatched. The CDR3 DNA is TGTGCCTGGGGAAGAGGGACAGGGGCTGAAAAACTGTTTTTT. This gives the protein CAWGRGTGAEKLFF.

V and J are TRBV27 and TRBJ1-3; D not resolved. CDR1 and CDR2 (germline): MNHEY, SMNVEV (reference sequence). Trimming pared 6 bases from V and 0 bases from J, leaving 6 bases between. The CDR3 sequence is 13 residues long. In nucleotides, the CDR3 is TGTGCCAGCAGCTACAGCTCTGGAAACACCATATATTTT. Its translation: CASSYSSGNTIYF.

The genes are TRBV4-3 and TRBJ2-3; no firm D call. Germline assignment: CDR1 LGHNA and CDR2 YSLEER. Trimming removed 0 bases at V and 3 bases at J, with 16 bases between. The CDR3 length is 17 residues. CDR3 DNA sequence: TGCGCCAGCAGCCAAGATTCAGGTAGACAAAAGACAGATACGCAGTATTTT. It is translated as CASSQDSGRQKTDTQYF.

The chain links TRBV10-1 to TRBJ1-2; 10 positions match TRBD1. The germline V gene has CDR1 WNHNN and CDR2 SYGVQD (reference sequence). V was clipped by 6 bases and J by 2 bases; unmatched bases: 3. The CDR3 spans 14 residues. CDR3 nucleotides: TGCGCCAGCAGGCCGACAGGGGGCAACTATGGCTACACCTTC. Protein sequence: CASRPTGGNYGYTF.

The chain couples TRBV20-1 to TRBJ1-2; D ambiguous. Trimming shortened V by 3 bases and J by 4 bases, and 21 bases separated the two germline ends. This CDR3 region has 16 residues. Germline V lookup: CDR1 DFQATT, CDR2 SNEGSKA (reference sequence). The CDR3 DNA reads TGCAGTGCTAGTGATCTCAGAGGTATTCAAGGCTATGGCTACACCTTC. Residues: CSASDLRGIQGYGYTF.

The gene calls are TRBV30 and TRBJ2-2; D is perhaps TRBD1 (5 bases). The CDR3 extends over 13 amino acids. V was trimmed by 5 bases and J by 5 bases, leaving 12 bases between them. CDR1 is GTSNPN, CDR2 SVGIG, per germline (reference sequence). The CDR3 sequence is CAWDRLRTGELFF. The CDR3 coding sequence is TGTGCCTGGGACAGATTGCGAACCGGGGAGCTGTTTTTT.

This clone appeared a few times. V and J are TRBV3-1 (or the pseudogene TRBV3-2) and TRBJ1-1; D unresolved. Germline V lookup: CDR1 LGHDT, CDR2 YNNKEL (reference sequence). With 2 bases removed from V and 8 bases from J, the gap between germline ends came to 6 bases. The CDR3 sequence is 11 residues long. The CDR3 region has the DNA TGTGCCAGCAGCCAATCCCAGGAAGCTTTCTTT. Translated: CASSQSQEAFF.

V is TRBV7-8 and J is TRBJ1-5; D is perhaps TRBD1 (5 bases). The V end was cut by 7 bases, the J end by 4 bases, with 11 bases between. This CDR3 has 13 residues. Germline V gives CDR1 SGHVS, CDR2 FQNEAQ. The CDR3 DNA is TGTGCCAGCACTGACAGTATGAATCAGCCCCAGCATTTT. Residues: CASTDSMNQPQHF.